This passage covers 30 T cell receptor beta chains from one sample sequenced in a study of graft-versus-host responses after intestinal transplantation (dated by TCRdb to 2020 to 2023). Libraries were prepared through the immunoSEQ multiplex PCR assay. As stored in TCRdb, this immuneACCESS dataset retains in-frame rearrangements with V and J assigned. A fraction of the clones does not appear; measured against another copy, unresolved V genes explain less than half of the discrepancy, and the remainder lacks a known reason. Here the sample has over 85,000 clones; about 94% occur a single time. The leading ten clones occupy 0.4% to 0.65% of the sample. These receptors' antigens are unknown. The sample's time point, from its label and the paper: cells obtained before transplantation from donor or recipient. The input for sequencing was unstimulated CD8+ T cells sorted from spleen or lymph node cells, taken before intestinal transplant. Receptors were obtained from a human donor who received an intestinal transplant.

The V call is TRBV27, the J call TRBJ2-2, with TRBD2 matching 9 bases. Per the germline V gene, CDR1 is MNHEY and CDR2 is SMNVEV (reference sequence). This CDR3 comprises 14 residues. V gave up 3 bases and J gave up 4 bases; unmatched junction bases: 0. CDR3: CASSFSGSTGELFF. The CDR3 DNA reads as TGTGCCAGCAGTTTTAGCGGGAGCACCGGGGAGCTGTTTTTT.

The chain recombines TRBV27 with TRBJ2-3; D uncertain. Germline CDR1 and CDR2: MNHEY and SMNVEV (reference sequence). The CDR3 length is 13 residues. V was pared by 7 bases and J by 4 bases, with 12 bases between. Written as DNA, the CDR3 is TGTGCCAGCATCGGGCCACGAGCAGATACGCAGTATTTT. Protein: CASIGPRADTQYF.

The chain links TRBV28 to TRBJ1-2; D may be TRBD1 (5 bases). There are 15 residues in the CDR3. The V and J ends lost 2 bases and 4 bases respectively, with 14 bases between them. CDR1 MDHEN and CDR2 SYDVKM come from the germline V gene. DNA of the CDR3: TGTGCCAGCAGTTTAAAATTTCGGGGGAGCTATGGCTACACCTTC. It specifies CASSLKFRGSYGYTF.

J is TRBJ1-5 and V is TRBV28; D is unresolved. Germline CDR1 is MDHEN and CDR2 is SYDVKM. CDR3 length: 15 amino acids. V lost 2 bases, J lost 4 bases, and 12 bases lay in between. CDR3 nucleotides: TGTGCCAGCAGTTTAATGTCGGATTTTAATCAGCCCCAGCATTTT. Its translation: CASSLMSDFNQPQHF.

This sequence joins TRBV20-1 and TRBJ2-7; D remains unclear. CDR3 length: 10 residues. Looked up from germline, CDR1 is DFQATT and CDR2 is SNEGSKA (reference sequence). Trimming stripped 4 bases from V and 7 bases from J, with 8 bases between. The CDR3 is CSANHREQYF. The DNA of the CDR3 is TGCAGTGCTAACCATCGGGAGCAGTACTTC.

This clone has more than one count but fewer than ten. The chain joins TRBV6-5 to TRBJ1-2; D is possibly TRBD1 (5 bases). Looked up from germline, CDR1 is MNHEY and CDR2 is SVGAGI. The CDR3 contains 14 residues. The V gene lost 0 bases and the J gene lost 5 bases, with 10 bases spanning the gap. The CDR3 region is CASSYSTEGYGYTF. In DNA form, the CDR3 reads TGTGCCAGCAGTTACTCGACAGAAGGGTATGGCTACACCTTC.

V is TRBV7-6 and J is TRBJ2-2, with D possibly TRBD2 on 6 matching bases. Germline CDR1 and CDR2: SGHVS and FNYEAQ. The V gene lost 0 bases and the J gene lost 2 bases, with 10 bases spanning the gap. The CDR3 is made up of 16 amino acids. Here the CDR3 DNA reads TGTGCCAGCAGCTTAGCGGAGGGTTACAACACCGGGGAGCTGTTTTTT. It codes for CASSLAEGYNTGELFF.

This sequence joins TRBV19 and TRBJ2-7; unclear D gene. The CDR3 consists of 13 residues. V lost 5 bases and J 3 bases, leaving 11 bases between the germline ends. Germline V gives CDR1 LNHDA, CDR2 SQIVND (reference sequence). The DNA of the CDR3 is TGTGCCAGTAGTGCCCGTTTCGTCTACGAGCAGTACTTC. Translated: CASSARFVYEQYF.

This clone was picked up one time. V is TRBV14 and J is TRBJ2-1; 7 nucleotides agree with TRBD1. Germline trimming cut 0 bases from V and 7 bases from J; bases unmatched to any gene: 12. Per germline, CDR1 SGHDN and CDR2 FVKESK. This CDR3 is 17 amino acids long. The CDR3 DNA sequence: TGTGCCAGCAGCCAAGATACGGACCGGGACAGCGTAAATGAGCAGTTCTTC. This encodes CASSQDTDRDSVNEQFF.

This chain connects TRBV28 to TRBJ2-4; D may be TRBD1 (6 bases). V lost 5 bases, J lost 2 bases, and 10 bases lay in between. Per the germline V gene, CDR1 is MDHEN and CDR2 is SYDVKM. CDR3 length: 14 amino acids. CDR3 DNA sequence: TGTGCCAGCAGTCTACAGGGTTCCAAAAACATTCAGTACTTC. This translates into CASSLQGSKNIQYF.

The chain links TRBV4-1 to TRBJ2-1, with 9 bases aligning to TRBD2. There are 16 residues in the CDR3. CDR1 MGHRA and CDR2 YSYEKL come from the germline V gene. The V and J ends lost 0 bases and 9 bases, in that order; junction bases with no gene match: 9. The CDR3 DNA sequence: TGCGCCAGCAGCCAAGATGGTGGTAGCGGGAGTTCTGAGCAGTTCTTC. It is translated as CASSQDGGSGSSEQFF.

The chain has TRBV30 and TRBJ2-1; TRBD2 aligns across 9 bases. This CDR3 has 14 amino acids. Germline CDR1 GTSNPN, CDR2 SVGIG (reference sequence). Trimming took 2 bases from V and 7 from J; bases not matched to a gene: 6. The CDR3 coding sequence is TGTGCCTGGAGTCAGGTTAGCGGGGGAAATGAGCAGTTCTTC. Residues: CAWSQVSGGNEQFF. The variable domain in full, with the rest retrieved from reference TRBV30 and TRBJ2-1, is SQTIHQWPATLVQPVGSPLSLECTVEGTSNPNLYWYRQAAGRGLQLLFYSVGIGQISSEVPQNLSASRPQDRQFILSSKKLLLSDSGFYLCAWSQVSGGNEQFFGPGTRLTVL.

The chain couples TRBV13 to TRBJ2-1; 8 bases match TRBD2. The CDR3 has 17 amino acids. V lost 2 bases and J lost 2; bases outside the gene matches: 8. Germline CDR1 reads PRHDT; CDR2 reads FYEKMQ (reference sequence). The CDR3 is CASSLRERERTYNEQFF. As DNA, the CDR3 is TGTGCCAGCAGCTTAAGGGAGCGGGAGAGAACCTACAATGAGCAGTTCTTC.

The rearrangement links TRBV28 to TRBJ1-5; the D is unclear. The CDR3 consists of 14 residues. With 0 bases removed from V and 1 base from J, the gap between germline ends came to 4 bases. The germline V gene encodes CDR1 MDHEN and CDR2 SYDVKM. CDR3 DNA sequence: TGTGCCAGCAGTTTATGGGACAGCAATCAGCCCCAGCATTTT. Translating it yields CASSLWDSNQPQHF.

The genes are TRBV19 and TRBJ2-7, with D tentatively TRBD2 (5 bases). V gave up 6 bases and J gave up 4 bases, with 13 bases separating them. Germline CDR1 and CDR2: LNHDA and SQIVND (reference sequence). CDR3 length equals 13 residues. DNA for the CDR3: TGTGCCAGTAGCCAAAGTACGGGATACGAGCAGTACTTC. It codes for CASSQSTGYEQYF.

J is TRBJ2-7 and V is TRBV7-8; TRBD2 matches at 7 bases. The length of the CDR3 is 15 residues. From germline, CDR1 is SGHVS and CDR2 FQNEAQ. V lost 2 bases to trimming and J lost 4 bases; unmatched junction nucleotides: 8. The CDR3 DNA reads TGTGCCAGCAGCTTACTAAGCGGGACCTCATACGAGCAGTACTTC. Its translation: CASSLLSGTSYEQYF.

CDR3 DNA: TGCGCCAGCAGTGGTCGTCTGATTAGCCGTGCCGATACGCAGTATTTT. This encodes CASSGRLISRADTQYF. The chain links TRBV10-2 to TRBJ2-3; D unresolved. Germline V gene data show CDR1 as WSHSY and CDR2 as SAAADI. The CDR3 covers 16 residues. The V end lost 4 bases, the J end lost 6 bases, and 20 bases lay between the germline ends.

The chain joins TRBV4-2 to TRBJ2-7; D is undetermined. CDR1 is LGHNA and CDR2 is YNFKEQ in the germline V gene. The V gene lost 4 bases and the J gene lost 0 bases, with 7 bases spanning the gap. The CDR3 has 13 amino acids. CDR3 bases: TGTGCCAGCAGCCCCTCGGCCTCCTACGAGCAGTACTTC. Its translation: CASSPSASYEQYF.

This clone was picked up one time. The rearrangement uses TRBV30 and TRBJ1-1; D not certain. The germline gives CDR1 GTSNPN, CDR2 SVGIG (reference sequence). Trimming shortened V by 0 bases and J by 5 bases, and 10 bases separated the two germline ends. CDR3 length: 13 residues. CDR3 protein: CAWSVLTNTEAFF. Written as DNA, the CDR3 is TGTGCCTGGAGTGTATTAACTAATACTGAAGCTTTCTTT.

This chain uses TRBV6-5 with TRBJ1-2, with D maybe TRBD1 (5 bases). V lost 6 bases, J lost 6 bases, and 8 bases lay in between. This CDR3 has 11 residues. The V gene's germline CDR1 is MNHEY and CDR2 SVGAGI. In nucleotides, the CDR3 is TGTGCCAGCAGGCGGGACCATGGCTACACCTTC. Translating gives CASRRDHGYTF.

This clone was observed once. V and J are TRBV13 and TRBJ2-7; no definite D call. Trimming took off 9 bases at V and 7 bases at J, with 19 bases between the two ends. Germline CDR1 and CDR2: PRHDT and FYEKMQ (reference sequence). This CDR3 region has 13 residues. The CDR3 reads CASTKVPVSEQYF. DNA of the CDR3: TGTGCCAGTACCAAGGTCCCGGTTTCGGAGCAGTACTTC.

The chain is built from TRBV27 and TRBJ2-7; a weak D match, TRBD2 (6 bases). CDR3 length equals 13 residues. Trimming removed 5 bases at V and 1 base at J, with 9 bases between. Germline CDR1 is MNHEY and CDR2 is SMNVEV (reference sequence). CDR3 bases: TGTGCCAGCAGTCATAGCGGATCCTACGAGCAGTACTTC. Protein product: CASSHSGSYEQYF.

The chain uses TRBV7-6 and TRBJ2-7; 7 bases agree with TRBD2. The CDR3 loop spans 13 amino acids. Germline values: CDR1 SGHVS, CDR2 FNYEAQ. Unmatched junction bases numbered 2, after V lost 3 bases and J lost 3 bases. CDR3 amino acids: CASSFGLGYEQYF. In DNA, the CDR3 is TGTGCCAGCAGCTTCGGACTAGGCTACGAGCAGTACTTC.

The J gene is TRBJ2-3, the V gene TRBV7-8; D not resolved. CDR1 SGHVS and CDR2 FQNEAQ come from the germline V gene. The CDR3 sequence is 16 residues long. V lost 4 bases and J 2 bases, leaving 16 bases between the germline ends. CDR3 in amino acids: CASSYKGLSTTDTQYF. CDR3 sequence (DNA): TGTGCCAGCAGCTATAAGGGCTTAAGCACCACAGATACGCAGTATTTT.

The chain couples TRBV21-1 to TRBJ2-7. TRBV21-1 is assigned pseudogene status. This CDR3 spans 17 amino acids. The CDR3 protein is CASSKHRREALSYEQYF. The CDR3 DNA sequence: TGTGCCAGCAGCAAACATAGAAGGGAAGCCCTCTCCTACGAGCAGTACTTC.

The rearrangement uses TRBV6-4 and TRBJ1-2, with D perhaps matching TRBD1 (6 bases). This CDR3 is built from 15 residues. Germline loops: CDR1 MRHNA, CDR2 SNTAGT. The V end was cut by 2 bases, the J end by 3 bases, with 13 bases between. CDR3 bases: TGTGCCAGCAGTGACGGTAGCCAGGGGCACTATGGCTACACCTTC. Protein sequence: CASSDGSQGHYGYTF.

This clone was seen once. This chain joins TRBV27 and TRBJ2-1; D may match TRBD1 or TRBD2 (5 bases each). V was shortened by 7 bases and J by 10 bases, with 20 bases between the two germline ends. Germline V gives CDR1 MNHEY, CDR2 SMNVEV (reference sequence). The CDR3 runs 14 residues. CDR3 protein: CASMPGGRGLEQFF. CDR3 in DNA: TGTGCCAGCATGCCCGGAGGTCGGGGCCTCGAGCAGTTCTTC.

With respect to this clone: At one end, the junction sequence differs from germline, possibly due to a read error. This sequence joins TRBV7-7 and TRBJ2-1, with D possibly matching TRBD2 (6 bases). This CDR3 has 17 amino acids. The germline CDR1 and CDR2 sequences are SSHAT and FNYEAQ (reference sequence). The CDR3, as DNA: TGTGCTAGCAGCTTAGGTTATCGCGGGACGACCCCCAATGAGCAGTTCTTC. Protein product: CASSLGYRGTTPNEQFF.

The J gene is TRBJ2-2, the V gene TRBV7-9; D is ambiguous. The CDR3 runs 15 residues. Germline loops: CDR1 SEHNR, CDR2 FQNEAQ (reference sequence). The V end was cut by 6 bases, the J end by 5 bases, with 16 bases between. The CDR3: CASSSTVARTGELFF. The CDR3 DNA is TGTGCCAGCAGTTCAACCGTGGCCCGTACCGGGGAGCTGTTTTTT. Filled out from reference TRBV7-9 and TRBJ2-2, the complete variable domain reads DTGVSQNPRHKITKRGQNVTFRCDPISEHNRLYWYRQTLGQGPEFLTYFQNEAQLEKSRLLSDRFSAERPKGSFSTLEIQRTEQGDSAMYLCASSSTVARTGELFFGEGSRLTVL.

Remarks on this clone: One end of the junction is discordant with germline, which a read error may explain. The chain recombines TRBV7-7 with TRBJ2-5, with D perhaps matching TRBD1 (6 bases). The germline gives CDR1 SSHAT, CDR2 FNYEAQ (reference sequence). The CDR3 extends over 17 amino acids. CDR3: CASSLRGNAGLQETQYF. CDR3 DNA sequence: TGTGCTAGCAGCTTGAGGGGGAATGCGGGCCTACAAGAGACCCAGTACTTC.